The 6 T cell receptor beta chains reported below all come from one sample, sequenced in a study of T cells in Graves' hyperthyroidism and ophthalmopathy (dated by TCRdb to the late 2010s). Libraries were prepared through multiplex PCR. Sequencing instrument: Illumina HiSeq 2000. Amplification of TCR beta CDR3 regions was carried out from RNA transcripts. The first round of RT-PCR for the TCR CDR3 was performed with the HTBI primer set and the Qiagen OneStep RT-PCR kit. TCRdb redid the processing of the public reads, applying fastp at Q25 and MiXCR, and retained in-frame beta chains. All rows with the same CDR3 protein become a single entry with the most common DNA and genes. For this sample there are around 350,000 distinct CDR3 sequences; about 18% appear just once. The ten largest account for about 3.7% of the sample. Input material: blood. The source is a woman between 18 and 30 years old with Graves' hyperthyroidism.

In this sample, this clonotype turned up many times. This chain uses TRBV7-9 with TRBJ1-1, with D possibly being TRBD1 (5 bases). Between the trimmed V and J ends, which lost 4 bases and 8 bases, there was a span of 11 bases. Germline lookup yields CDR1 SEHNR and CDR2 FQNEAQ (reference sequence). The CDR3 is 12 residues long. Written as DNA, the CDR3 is TGTGCCAGCAGCTCAGGGAAAGGGGAAGCTTTCTTT. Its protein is CASSSGKGEAFF.

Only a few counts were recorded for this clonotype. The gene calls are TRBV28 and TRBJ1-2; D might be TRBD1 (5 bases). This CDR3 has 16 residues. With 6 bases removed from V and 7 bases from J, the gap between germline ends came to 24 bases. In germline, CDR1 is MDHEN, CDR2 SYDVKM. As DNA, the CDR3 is TGTGCCAGCAGAGCTCTCCGGGACGTTGGGAGTCGTGGCTACACCTTC. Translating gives CASRALRDVGSRGYTF.

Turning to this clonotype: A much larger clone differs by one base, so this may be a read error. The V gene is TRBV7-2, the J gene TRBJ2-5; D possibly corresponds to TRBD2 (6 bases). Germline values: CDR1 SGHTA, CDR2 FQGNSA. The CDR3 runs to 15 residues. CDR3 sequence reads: CAIRRTGEEQETQDF. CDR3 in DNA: TGTGCCATTCGGCGGACGGGGGAGGAACAAGAGACCCAGGACTTC. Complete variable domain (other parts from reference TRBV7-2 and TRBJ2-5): GAGVSQSPSNKVTEKGKDVELRCDPISGHTALYWYRQSLGQGLEFLIYFQGNSAPDKSGLPSDRFSAERTGGSVSTLTIQRTQQEDSAVYLCAIRRTGEEQETQDFGPGTRLLVL.

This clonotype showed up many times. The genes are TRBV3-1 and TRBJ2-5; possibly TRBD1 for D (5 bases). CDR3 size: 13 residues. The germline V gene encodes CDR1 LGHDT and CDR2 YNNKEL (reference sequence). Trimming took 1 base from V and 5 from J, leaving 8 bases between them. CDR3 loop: CASSQGTMETQYF. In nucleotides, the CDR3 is TGTGCCAGCAGCCAAGGGACAATGGAGACCCAGTACTTC.

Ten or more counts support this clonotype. The CDR3 DNA reads as TGTGCCAGCAGTGACCCGACAGGGAACACCGGGGAGCTGTTTTTT. Protein: CASSDPTGNTGELFF. The rearrangement joins TRBV25-1 to TRBJ2-2; perhaps TRBD1 as D (6 bases). Germline values: CDR1 MGHDK, CDR2 SYGVNS. Deletions cut 3 bases from V and 1 base from J, with 9 bases between. The CDR3 has 15 residues.

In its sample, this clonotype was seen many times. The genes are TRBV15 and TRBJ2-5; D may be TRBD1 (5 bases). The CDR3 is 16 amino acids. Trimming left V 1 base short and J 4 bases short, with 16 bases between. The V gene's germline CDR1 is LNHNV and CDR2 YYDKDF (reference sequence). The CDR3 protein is CATSRASSFTGETQYF. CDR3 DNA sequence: TGTGCCACCAGCAGAGCATCAAGTTTCACAGGAGAGACCCAGTACTTC.